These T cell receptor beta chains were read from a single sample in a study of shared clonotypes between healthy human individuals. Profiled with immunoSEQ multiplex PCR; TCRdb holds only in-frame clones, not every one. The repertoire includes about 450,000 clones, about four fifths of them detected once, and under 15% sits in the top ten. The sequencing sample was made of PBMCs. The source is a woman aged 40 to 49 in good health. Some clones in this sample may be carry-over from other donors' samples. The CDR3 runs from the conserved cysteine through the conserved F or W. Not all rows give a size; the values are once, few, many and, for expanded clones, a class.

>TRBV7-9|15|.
CASRPGLQNTGELFF
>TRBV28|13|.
CASGTGRNTEAFF
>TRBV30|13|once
CAWRRGLVDTQYF
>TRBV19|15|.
CASGTRGEVSYEQYF
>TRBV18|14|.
CASSRIGQNTEAFF
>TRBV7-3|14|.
CASRWDLNTGELFF
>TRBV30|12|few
CAWSKGPGEAFF
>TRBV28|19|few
CASTSGAYYHPANTGELFF
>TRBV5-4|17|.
CASSSGTSGAVTGELFF
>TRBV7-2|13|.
CASSLGTTRNQYF
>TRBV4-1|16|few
CASSPQGHSGANVLTF
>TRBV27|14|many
CASSLGQGIGEQFF
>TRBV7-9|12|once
CASSLSSGELFF
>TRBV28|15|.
CASSHQGQGVYEQYF
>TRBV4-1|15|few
CASSQFEAGAYEQYF
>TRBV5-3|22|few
CARSFSGSAPPSYLESTDTQYF
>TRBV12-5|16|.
CASGLVLGGMNTEAFF
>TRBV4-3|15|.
CASSQFALNTGELFF
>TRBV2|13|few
CASNRGAADTQYF
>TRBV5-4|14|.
CASSLDFNTGELFF
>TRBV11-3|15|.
CASSLNSGTDYEQYF
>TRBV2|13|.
CASSGQGDSPLHF
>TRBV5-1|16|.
CASSFGPSGNTGELFF
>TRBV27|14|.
CASSLRYDSYEQYF
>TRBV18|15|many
CASSPGQGADYGYTF
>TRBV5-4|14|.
CASSSYRDTGEQYF
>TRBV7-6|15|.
CASSSVSGLGEKLFF
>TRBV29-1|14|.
CSVGGGSGGGEAFF
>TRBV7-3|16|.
CASSPRGDFYTGELFF
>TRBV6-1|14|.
CASLPGFSGNTIYF
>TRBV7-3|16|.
CASSLGPPRGGTEAFF
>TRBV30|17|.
CAWSDPRGSFQFGEQFF
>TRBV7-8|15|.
CASLVVGAGTGELFF
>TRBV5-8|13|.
CASSPGQVYGYTF
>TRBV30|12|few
CAWGQGSHEQYF
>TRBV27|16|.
CASRTSGRRGENEQYF
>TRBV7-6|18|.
CASSLRTGNQYQSYEQYF
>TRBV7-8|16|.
CASSPRTAGGLETQYF
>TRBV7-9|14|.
CASSRGSGKDTQYF
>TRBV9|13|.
CASSSLAADTQYF
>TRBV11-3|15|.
CASSRGGQLNTEAFF
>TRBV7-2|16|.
CASSSRTSGSYNEQFF
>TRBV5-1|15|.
CASSWGQGASGELFF
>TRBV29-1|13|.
CSVDIAGANEQFF
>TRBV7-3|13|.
CASSLWGVHEQFF
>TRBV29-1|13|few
CSVGVGGNTEAFF
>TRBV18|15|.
CASSPPLNRGHEQYF
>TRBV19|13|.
CASSNGEPYGYTF
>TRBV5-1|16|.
CASSPAGPGFATEAFF
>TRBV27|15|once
CASSLGTSGTYEQYF
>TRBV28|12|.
CASSRQNYGYTF
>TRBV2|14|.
CASISGRTSDEQFF
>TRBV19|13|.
CASSIFGNTEAFF